The 15 T cell receptor beta chains reported below all come from one sample, sequenced in a study of T cell repertoires in cytomegalovirus infection. TCRdb ran MiXCR on the reads and lists one entry per CDR3 protein. The sample has a few hundred thousand distinct CDR3 sequences, 9% to 9.5% seen once. Sample: PBMCs. The receptors were sampled from a human donor in good health (CMV status not recorded). Some clones in this sample may be carry-over from other donors' samples.

J is TRBJ2-1 and V is TRBV28; 8 bases agree with TRBD2. Germline V gene data show CDR1 as MDHEN and CDR2 as SYDVKM. This CDR3 is 14 amino acids long. J gave up 5 bases and V 5 bases, and 5 bases lay outside the gene matches. Written as DNA, the CDR3 is TGTGCCAGCAGTCGGGAGGGCACACACAATGAGCAGTTCTTC. Translation gives CASSREGTHNEQFF.

This clonotype has at least ten counts. The V call is TRBV7-2, the J call TRBJ1-2, with TRBD1 matching over 10 bases. Trimming cost V 3 bases and J 8 bases; bases outside gene matches: 6. The germline CDR1 and CDR2 sequences are SGHTA and FQGNSA. This CDR3 comprises 14 residues. In DNA form, the CDR3 reads TGTGCCAGCAGCTTGGGACAGGGGTGGTGGGGCTACACCTTC. Protein product: CASSLGQGWWGYTF.

This clonotype was seen a handful of times. J is TRBJ1-1 and V is TRBV7-9; D is ambiguous. The germline CDR1 and CDR2 sequences are SEHNR and FQNEAQ (reference sequence). The ends were cut back, 2 bases at V and 7 bases at J, with 17 bases in the middle. The CDR3 runs to 15 residues. The CDR3 region has the DNA TGTGCCAGCAGCTTATTGGACGAATTGCGGTTTGAAGCTTTCTTT. Translation: CASSLLDELRFEAFF.

J is TRBJ2-4 and V is TRBV6-4; TRBD2 might be the D (5 bases). V was clipped by 6 bases and J by 1 base, with 25 bases between them. This CDR3 spans 19 amino acids. Germline assignment: CDR1 MRHNA and CDR2 SNTAGT. The CDR3 nucleotides are TGTGCCAGCAGCACCGCCAGGCGATTTTACACGGGGGCCAAAAACATTCAGTACTTC. Its protein is CASSTARRFYTGAKNIQYF.

This clonotype was seen repeatedly, ten times or more. The gene calls are TRBV7-2 and TRBJ1-1; D uncertain. V was pared by 6 bases and J by 1 base, with 9 bases between. The CDR3 sequence is 13 residues long. Germline lookup yields CDR1 SGHTA and CDR2 FQGNSA. In DNA, the CDR3 is TGTGCCAGCAGATTAACAGAGAACACTGAAGCTTTCTTT. It codes for CASRLTENTEAFF.

Ten or more counts support this clonotype. V gene TRBV20-1 combines with J gene TRBJ1-1; 9 positions agree with TRBD1. After removal of 3 bases from V and 4 bases from J, the junction contained 6 bases not matched to a gene. The CDR3 sequence is 14 residues long. Per the germline V gene, CDR1 is DFQATT and CDR2 is SNEGSKA (reference sequence). CDR3 protein: CSASTRTGVTEAFF. As DNA, the CDR3 is TGCAGTGCTAGCACCCGGACAGGGGTCACTGAAGCTTTCTTT.

This clonotype was found many times. The V and J genes are TRBV7-8 and TRBJ2-5; 11 bases fit TRBD2. The CDR3 spans 18 residues. From germline, CDR1 is SGHVS and CDR2 FQNEAQ. Trimming took 10 bases from V and 2 from J; bases not matched to a gene: 18. CDR3 sequence reads: CANLPLAGEPTRQETQYF. The CDR3 region has the DNA TGTGCCAACTTACCACTAGCGGGGGAACCTACACGGCAAGAGACCCAGTACTTC. Full variable domain (remainder filled in from reference TRBV7-8 and TRBJ2-5): GAGVSQSPRYKVAKRGQDVALRCDPISGHVSLFWYQQALGQGPEFLTYFQNEAQLDKSGLPSDRFFAERPEGSVSTLKIQRTQQEDSAVYLCANLPLAGEPTRQETQYFGPGTRLLVL.

The genes are TRBV6-6 and TRBJ2-7; D may be TRBD2 (6 bases). Trimming removed 0 bases from V and 5 bases from J, with 20 bases in between. Germline CDR1 is MNHNY and CDR2 is SVGAGI (reference sequence). This CDR3 contains 17 residues. CDR3 coding DNA: TGTGCCAGCAGTTACTCGCCGGGGGAGCAGGGAGGCAACGAGCAGTACTTC. Translation gives CASSYSPGEQGGNEQYF.

The genes are TRBV7-6 and TRBJ2-7; D is perhaps TRBD2 (5 bases). Germline V gene data show CDR1 as SGHVS and CDR2 as FNYEAQ. CDR3 size: 14 residues. V dropped 3 bases and J dropped 2 bases, with 11 bases sitting between them. The CDR3 region is CASSLNGVTYEQYF. CDR3 DNA sequence: TGTGCCAGCAGCTTGAACGGGGTGACCTACGAGCAGTACTTC. Full variable domain (rest looked up from reference TRBV7-6 and TRBJ2-7): GAGVSQSPRYKVTKRGQDVALRCDPISGHVSLYWYRQALGQGPEFLTYFNYEAQQDKSGLPNDRFSAERPEGSISTLTIQRTEQRDSAMYRCASSLNGVTYEQYFGPGTRLTVT.

This clonotype occurred many times. The rearrangement joins TRBV28 to TRBJ2-4; D possibly corresponds to TRBD2 (5 bases). The CDR3 is 19 amino acids. Germline V gene sequence: CDR1 MDHEN, CDR2 SYDVKM. The germline V and J ends were trimmed by 2 bases and 1 base, with 21 bases remaining between them. The chain's CDR3 is CASSLPSFQEVFAKNIQYF. The CDR3 region has the DNA TGTGCCAGCAGTTTACCCTCTTTCCAGGAGGTGTTTGCCAAAAACATTCAGTACTTC.

At least ten counts were recorded for this clonotype. The CDR3 region has the DNA TGTGCCAGCAGTGAATTCAGAGGACAGGGGTCTGAAGCTTTCTTT. Protein product: CASSEFRGQGSEAFF. V is TRBV25-1 and J is TRBJ1-1, with 9 bases fitting TRBD1. The V segment lost 1 base and the J segment 6 bases; nucleotides outside the gene matches: 6. Germline V gene lookup returns CDR1 MGHDK and CDR2 SYGVNS. The CDR3 loop spans 15 amino acids.

In its sample, this clonotype was seen a few times. The gene calls are TRBV12-3 or TRBV12-4 and TRBJ2-3; D remains unclear. The CDR3 totals 12 residues. The ends were cut back, 5 bases at V and 4 bases at J, with 7 bases in the middle. This chain's CDR3 is CASSTEADTQYF. DNA for the CDR3: TGTGCCAGCAGTACGGAAGCAGATACGCAGTATTTT.

This clonotype was counted ten times or more. The rearrangement links TRBV12-3 or TRBV12-4 to TRBJ1-6; perhaps TRBD1 as D (6 bases). V lost 5 bases, J lost 9 bases, and 17 bases lay in between. The CDR3 has 15 amino acids. DNA of the CDR3: TGTGCCAGCAGTCAACAGGGAGCCCAAAGTTCACCCCTCCACTTT. It translates to CASSQQGAQSSPLHF.

The chain joins TRBV24-1 to TRBJ2-3, with 7 bases that match TRBD1. In germline, CDR1 is KGHDR, CDR2 SFDVKD. V shed 4 bases and J 2 bases; nucleotides not matched to a gene: 8. CDR3 length equals 16 residues. The chain's CDR3 is CATSDVGDRNTDTQYF. Here the CDR3 DNA reads TGTGCCACCAGTGACGTCGGGGACAGAAACACAGATACGCAGTATTTT.

This clonotype was counted at least ten times. This rearrangement joins TRBV7-2 to TRBJ2-7; no clear D. Germline V lookup: CDR1 SGHTA, CDR2 FQGNSA. V was clipped by 5 bases and J by 2 bases, with 13 bases between them. The CDR3 length is 14 residues. The CDR3 protein is CASSPRSVAYEQYF. Written as DNA, the CDR3 is TGTGCCAGCAGCCCTCGATCTGTGGCCTACGAGCAGTACTTC.